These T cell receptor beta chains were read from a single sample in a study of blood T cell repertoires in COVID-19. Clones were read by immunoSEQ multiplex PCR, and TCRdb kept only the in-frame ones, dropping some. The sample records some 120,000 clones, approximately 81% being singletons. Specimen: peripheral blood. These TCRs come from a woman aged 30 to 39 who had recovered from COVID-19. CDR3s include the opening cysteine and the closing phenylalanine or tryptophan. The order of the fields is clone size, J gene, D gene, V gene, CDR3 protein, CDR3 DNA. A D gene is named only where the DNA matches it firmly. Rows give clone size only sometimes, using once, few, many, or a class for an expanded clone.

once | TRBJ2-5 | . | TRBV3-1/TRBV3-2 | CASSPPGLTARETQYF | TGTGCCAGCAGCCCCCCCGGACTTACAGCCCGGGAGACCCAGTACTTC
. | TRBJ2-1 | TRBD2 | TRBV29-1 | CSVVGTSGSMLTYNEQFF | TGCAGCGTTGTAGGGACTAGCGGGAGTATGCTCACCTACAATGAGCAGTTCTTC
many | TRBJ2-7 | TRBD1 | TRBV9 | CASSRGQGAYEQYF | TGTGCCAGTTCAAGGGGACAGGGGGCCTACGAGCAGTACTTC
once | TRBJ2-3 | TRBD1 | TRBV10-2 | CASRTPDRDSADTQYF | TGCGCCAGCAGGACCCCTGACAGGGATTCGGCAGATACGCAGTATTTT
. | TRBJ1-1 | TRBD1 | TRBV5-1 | CASSGTAMNTEAFF | TGCGCCAGCAGCGGGACAGCTATGAACACTGAAGCTTTCTTT
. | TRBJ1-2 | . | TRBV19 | CASSYTPWGRSDSSYGYTF | TGTGCCAGTAGTTACACCCCATGGGGGAGATCGGACAGTTCCTATGGCTACACCTTC
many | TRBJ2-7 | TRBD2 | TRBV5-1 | CASSILAGGPYEQYF | TGCGCCAGCAGCATACTAGCGGGAGGTCCCTACGAGCAGTACTTC
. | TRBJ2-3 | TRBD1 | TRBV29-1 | CSVGQGGDTQYF | TGCAGCGTTGGACAGGGTGGGGATACGCAGTATTTT
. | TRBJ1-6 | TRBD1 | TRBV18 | CASSPKGQAYNSPLHF | TGTGCCAGCTCACCCAAGGGACAGGCCTATAATTCACCCCTCCACTTT
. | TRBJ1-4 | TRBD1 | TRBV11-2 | CASSFNRGQSKRELFF | TGTGCCAGCAGCTTCAACAGGGGGCAATCAAAAAGGGAACTGTTTTTT
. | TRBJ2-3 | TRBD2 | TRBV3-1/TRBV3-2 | CASSPSGRADTQYF | TGTGCCAGCAGCCCTAGCGGGAGGGCAGATACGCAGTATTTT
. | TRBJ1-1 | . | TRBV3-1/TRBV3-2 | CASNHGVMNTEAFF | TGTGCCAGCAACCACGGAGTAATGAACACTGAAGCTTTCTTT
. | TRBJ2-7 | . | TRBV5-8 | CASSLAPRVVEQYF | TGTGCCAGCAGCTTGGCTCCTCGGGTGGTCGAGCAGTACTTC
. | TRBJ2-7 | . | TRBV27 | CASALRVSGIYEQYF | TGTGCCAGCGCGCTCAGGGTATCAGGGATTTACGAGCAGTACTTC
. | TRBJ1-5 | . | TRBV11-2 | CASSPQAAGQPQHF | TGTGCCAGCAGCCCGCAAGCTGCGGGTCAGCCCCAGCATTTT
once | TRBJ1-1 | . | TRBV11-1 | CASSYRGGTEAFF | TGTGCCAGCAGCTATAGGGGGGGCACTGAAGCTTTCTTT
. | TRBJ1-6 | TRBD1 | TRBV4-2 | CASSQDGLGRTLTGRNSPLHF | TGTGCCAGCAGCCAAGATGGTCTCGGTCGAACCCTGACAGGGCGTAATTCACCCCTCCACTTT
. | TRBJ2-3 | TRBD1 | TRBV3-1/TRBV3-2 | CASSPGQGYTDTQYF | TGTGCCAGCAGCCCGGGACAGGGGTACACAGATACGCAGTATTTT
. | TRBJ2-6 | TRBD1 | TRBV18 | CASSRGQGTSGANVLTF | TGTGCCAGCTCACGGGGACAGGGAACGTCTGGGGCCAACGTCCTGACTTTC
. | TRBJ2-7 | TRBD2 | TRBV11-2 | CASSLDGTSGSGVRGYEQYF | TGTGCCAGCAGCTTAGATGGGACTAGCGGATCCGGGGTTCGCGGGTACGAGCAGTACTTC
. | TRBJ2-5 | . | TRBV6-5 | CASSYEWTQETQYF | TGTGCCAGCAGTTACGAGTGGACTCAAGAGACCCAGTACTTC
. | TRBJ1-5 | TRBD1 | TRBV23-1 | CASTLPSPDRVTGSNQPQHF | TGCGCCAGCACTCTCCCCAGCCCGGACAGGGTTACCGGTAGCAATCAGCCCCAGCATTTT
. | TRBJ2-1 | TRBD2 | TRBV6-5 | CASSYGLAGSNEQFF | TGTGCCAGCAGTTACGGACTAGCGGGAAGCAATGAGCAGTTCTTC
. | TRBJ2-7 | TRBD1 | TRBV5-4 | CASNPPVPGGSHEQYF | TGTGCCAGCAACCCTCCCGTACCAGGGGGAAGTCACGAGCAGTACTTC
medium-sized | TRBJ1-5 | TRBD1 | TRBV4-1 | CASSQMTGGNQPQHF | TGCGCCAGCAGCCAGATGACAGGGGGCAATCAGCCCCAGCATTTT
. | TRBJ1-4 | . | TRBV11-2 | CASSLGTKNEKLFF | TGTGCCAGCAGCTTAGGCACAAAAAATGAAAAACTGTTTTTT
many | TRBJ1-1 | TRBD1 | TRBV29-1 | CSVEKGQGSAFF | TGCAGCGTCGAAAAGGGACAGGGTTCAGCTTTCTTT
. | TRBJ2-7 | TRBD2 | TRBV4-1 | CASSPWTSSHEQYF | TGCGCCAGCAGCCCCTGGACTAGCTCCCACGAGCAGTACTTC
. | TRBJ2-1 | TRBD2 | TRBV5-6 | CASSPSGRVVSWQFF | TGTGCCAGCAGCCCTAGCGGGAGAGTCGTCAGTTGGCAGTTCTTC
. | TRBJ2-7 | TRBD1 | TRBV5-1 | CASSLAGAGGHEQYF | TGCGCCAGCAGCTTGGCCGGAGCAGGGGGCCACGAGCAGTACTTC
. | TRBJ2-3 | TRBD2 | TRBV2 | CASRNGRGGGTDTQYF | TGTGCCAGCAGAAACGGGCGGGGGGGCGGCACAGATACGCAGTATTTT
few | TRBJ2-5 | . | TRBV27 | CASSRRPQETQYF | TGTGCCAGCAGTCGGAGACCCCAAGAGACCCAGTACTTC
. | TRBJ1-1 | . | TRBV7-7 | CASSRQLNTEAFF | TGTGCTAGCAGCCGACAGTTGAACACTGAAGCTTTCTTT
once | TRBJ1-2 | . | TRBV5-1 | CASSLAAGSPYGYTF | TGCGCCAGCAGCTTGGCGGCAGGAAGCCCCTATGGCTACACCTTC
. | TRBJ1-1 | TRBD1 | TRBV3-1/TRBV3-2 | CASSRAGTGPKKAEAFF | TGTGCCAGCAGCCGGGCCGGGACAGGGCCCAAGAAGGCTGAAGCTTTCTTT
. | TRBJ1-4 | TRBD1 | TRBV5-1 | CASRSGTGVEKLFF | TGCGCCAGCAGATCCGGGACAGGGGTGGAAAAACTGTTTTTT
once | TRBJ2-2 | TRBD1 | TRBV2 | CASRPGTGRAGELFF | TGTGCCAGCAGACCCGGGACAGGGCGGGCCGGGGAGCTGTTTTTT
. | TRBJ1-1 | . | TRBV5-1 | CASSHEDTEAFF | TGCGCCAGCAGCCATGAGGACACTGAAGCTTTCTTT
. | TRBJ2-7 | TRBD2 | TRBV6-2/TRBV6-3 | CASIPSGSGTYEQYF | TGTGCCAGCATCCCCAGCGGGAGTGGGACTTACGAGCAGTACTTC
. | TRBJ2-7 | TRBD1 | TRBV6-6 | CASTPDRREQYF | TGTGCCAGCACTCCGGACAGGCGTGAGCAGTACTTC
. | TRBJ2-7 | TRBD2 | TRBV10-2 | CASSGGTSGSGYEQYF | TGCGCCAGCAGTGGGGGGACTAGCGGGAGCGGTTACGAGCAGTACTTC
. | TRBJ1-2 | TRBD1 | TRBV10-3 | CAISPRGDYGYTF | TGTGCCATCAGCCCCAGGGGGGACTATGGCTACACCTTC
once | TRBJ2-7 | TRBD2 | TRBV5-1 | CASGRGGQEEQYF | TGCGCCAGCGGGCGGGGGGGCCAGGAAGAGCAGTACTTC
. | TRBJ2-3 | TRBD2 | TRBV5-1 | CASSLGNAGGSTDTQYF | TGCGCCAGCAGCTTGGGGAATGCGGGAGGGAGCACAGATACGCAGTATTTT
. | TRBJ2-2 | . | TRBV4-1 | CASSQDFTGELFF | TGCGCCAGCAGCCAAGACTTCACCGGGGAGCTGTTTTTT
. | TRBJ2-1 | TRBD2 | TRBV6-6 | CASSRGLAGGYNEQFF | TGTGCCAGCAGTCGAGGGCTAGCGGGGGGTTACAATGAGCAGTTCTTC
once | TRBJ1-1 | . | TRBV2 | CASSPQVVLAEAFF | TGTGCCAGCAGTCCTCAGGTAGTTTTGGCTGAAGCTTTCTTT
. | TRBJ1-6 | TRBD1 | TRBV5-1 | CASSPETGSGSPLHF | TGCGCCAGCAGCCCAGAGACAGGGTCTGGGTCACCCCTCCACTTT
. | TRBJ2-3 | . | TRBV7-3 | CASSSTAWTDTQYF | TGTGCCAGCAGCTCTACAGCCTGGACAGATACGCAGTATTTT
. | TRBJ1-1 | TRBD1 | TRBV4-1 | CASSQVSGGRAFF | TGCGCCAGCAGCCAAGTCTCAGGGGGACGAGCTTTCTTT
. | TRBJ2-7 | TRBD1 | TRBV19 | CASSISWTGYLYEQYF | TGTGCCAGTAGTATTTCCTGGACAGGCTATCTTTACGAGCAGTACTTC
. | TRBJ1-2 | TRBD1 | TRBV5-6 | CASSDRGYGYTF | TGTGCCAGCAGCGACAGGGGCTATGGCTACACCTTC
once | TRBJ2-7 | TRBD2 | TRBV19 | CASSIGLATSYEQYF | TGTGCCAGTAGTATCGGACTAGCGACATCCTACGAGCAGTACTTC
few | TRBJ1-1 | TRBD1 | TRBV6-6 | CASSYSDRLEAFF | TGTGCCAGCAGTTACTCGGACAGGCTTGAAGCTTTCTTT